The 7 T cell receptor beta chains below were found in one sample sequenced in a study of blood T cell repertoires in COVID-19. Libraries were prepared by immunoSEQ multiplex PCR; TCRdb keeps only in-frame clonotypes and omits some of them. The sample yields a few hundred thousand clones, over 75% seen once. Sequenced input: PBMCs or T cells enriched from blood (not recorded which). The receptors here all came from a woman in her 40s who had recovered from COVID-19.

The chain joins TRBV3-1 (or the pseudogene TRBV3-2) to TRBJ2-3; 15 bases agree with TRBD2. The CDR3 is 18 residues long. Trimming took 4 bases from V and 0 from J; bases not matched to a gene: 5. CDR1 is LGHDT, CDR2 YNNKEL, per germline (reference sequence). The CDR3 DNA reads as TGTGCCAGCAGCCGTGGGACTAGCGGGGGGACTAGCACAGATACGCAGTATTTT. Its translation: CASSRGTSGGTSTDTQYF.

DNA of the CDR3: TGTGCCACCAGTGAGACTGCCGACCTAGGTGATGAGCAGTTCTTC. Amino acids: CATSETADLGDEQFF. The chain uses TRBV15 and TRBJ2-1; D is uncertain. V shed 6 bases and J shed 8 bases, with 20 bases lying between them. This CDR3 region has 15 residues. Germline CDR1 is LNHNV and CDR2 is YYDKDF (reference sequence).

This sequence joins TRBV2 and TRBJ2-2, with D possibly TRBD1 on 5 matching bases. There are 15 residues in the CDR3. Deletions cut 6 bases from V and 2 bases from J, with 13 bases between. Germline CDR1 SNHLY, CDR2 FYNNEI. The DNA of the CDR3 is TGTGCCAGCAGCCAGGGCCTCCAAAACACCGGGGAGCTGTTTTTT. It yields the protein CASSQGLQNTGELFF.

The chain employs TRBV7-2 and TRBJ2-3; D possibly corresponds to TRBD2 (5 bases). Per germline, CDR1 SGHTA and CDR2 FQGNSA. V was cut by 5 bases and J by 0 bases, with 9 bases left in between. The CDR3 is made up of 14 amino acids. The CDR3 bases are TGTGCCAGCAGCCCCCGAGGGAGCACAGATACGCAGTATTTT. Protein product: CASSPRGSTDTQYF.

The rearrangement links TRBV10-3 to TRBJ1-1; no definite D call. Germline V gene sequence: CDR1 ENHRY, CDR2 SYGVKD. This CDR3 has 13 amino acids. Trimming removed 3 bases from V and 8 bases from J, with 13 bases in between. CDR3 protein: CAISEGDPVEAFF. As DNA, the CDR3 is TGTGCCATCAGTGAAGGAGACCCCGTGGAAGCTTTCTTT.

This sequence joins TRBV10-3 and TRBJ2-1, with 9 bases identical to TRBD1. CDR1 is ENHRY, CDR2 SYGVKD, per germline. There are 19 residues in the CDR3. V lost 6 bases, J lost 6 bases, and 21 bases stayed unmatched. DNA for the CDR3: TGTGCCATCAGGCGGAGGTTAATAATGGGACAGGGAGGGGGCAATGAGCAGTTCTTC. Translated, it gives CAIRRRLIMGQGGGNEQFF.

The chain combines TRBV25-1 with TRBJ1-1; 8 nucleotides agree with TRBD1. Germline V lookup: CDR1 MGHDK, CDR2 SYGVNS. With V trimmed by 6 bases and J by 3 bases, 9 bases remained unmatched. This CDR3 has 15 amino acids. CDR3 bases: TGTGCCAGCAGAACTTTTGGACAGGGCTACACTGAAGCTTTCTTT. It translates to CASRTFGQGYTEAFF.